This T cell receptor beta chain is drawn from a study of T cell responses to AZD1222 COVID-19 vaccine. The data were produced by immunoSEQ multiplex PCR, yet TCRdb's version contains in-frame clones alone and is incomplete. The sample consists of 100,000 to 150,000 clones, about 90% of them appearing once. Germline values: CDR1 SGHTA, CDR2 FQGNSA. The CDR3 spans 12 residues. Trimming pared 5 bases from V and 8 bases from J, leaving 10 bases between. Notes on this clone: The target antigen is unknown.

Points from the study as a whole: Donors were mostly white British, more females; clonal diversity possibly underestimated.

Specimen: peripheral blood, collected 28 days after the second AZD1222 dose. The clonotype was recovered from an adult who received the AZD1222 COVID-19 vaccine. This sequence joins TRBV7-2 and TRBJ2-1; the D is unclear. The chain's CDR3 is CASSLPLYEQFF. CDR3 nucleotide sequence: TGTGCCAGCAGCCTACCTCTCTATGAGCAGTTCTTC.